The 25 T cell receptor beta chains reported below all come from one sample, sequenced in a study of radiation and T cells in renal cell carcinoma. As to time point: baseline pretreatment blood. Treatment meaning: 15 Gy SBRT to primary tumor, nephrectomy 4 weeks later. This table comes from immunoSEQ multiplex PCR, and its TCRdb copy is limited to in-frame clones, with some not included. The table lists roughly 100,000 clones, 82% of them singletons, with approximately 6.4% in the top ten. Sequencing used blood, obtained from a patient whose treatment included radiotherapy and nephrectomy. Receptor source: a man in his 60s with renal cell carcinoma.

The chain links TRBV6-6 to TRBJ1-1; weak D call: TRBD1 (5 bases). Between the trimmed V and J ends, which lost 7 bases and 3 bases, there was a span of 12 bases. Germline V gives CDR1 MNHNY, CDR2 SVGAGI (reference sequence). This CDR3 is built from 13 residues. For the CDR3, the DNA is TGTGCCAGCACCAGGGCGGCAGACACTGAAGCTTTCTTT. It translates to CASTRAADTEAFF.

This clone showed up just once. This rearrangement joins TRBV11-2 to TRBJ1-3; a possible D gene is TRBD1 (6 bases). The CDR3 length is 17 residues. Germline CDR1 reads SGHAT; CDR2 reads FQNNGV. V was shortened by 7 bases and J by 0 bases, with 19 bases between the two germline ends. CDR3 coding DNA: TGTGCCAGCACTACCCTCCGGGGGCCATCCTCTGGAAACACCATATATTTT. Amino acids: CASTTLRGPSSGNTIYF.

The CDR3 DNA reads as TGTGCCTTTGACAACCGGGACAGGGGCTACGAGCAGTACTTC. It codes for CAFDNRDRGYEQYF. V usage is TRBV30 and J usage is TRBJ2-7, with 10 bases identical to TRBD1. V lost 7 bases and J lost 3; bases outside the gene matches: 9. The germline gives CDR1 GTSNPN, CDR2 SVGIG (reference sequence). This CDR3 has 14 amino acids. Combining the CDR3 with reference TRBV30 and TRBJ2-7 gives the whole variable domain SQTIHQWPATLVQPVGSPLSLECTVEGTSNPNLYWYRQAAGRGLQLLFYSVGIGQISSEVPQNLSASRPQDRQFILSSKKLLLSDSGFYLCAFDNRDRGYEQYFGPGTRLTVT.

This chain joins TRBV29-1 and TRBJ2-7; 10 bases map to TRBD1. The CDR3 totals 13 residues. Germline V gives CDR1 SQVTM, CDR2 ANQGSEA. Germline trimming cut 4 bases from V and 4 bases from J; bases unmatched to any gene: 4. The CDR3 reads CSVVDRGLYEQYF. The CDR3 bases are TGCAGCGTTGTTGACAGGGGGCTTTACGAGCAGTACTTC.

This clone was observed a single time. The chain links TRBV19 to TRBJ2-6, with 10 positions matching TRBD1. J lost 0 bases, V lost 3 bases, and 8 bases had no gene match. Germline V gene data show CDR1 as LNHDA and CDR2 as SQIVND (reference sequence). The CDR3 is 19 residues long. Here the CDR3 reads CASSILRQGAFSGANVLTF. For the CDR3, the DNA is TGTGCCAGTAGTATTTTGAGACAGGGGGCCTTCTCTGGGGCCAACGTCCTGACTTTC.

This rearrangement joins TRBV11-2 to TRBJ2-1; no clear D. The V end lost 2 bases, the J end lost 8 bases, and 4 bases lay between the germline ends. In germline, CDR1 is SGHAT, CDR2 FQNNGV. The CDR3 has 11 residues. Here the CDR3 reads CASSLLDEQFF. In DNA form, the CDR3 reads TGTGCCAGCAGCTTATTAGATGAGCAGTTCTTC.

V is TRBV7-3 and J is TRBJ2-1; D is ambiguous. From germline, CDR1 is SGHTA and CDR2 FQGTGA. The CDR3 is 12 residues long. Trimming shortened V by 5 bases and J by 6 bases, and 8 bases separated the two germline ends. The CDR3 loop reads CASSPDLNEQFF. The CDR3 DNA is TGTGCCAGCAGCCCGGACCTCAATGAGCAGTTCTTC.

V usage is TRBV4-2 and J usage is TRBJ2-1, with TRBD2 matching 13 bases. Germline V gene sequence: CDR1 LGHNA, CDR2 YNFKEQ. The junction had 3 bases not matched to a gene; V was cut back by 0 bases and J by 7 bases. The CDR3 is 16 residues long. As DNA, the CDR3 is TGTGCCAGCAGCCAAGAAGGACTAGCGGGAGTTAATGAGCAGTTCTTC. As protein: CASSQEGLAGVNEQFF.

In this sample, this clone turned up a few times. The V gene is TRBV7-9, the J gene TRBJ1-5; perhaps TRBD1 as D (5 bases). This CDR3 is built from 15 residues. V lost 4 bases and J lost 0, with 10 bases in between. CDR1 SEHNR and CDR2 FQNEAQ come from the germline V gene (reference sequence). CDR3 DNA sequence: TGTGCCAGCAGCTCAGGGCCCTATAGCAATCAGCCCCAGCATTTT. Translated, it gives CASSSGPYSNQPQHF.

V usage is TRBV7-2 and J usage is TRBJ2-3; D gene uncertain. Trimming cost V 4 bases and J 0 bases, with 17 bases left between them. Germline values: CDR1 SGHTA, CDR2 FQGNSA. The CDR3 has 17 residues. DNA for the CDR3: TGTGCCAGCAGCTCGCCCTTCGGCGCCTCTAGCACAGATACGCAGTATTTT. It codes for CASSSPFGASSTDTQYF.

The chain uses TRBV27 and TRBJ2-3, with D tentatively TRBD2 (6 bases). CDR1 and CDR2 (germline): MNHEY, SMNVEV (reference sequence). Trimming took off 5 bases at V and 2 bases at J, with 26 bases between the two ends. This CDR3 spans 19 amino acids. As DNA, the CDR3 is TGTGCCAGCAGTCCCGCCCGGAGGGGCCTTCTCTTACCCACAGATACGCAGTATTTT. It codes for CASSPARRGLLLPTDTQYF.

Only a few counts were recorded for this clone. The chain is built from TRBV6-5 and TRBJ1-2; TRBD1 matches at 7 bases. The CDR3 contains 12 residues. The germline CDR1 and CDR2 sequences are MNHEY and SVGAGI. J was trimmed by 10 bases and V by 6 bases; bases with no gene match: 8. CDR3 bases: TGTGCCAGCAGCCGGACAGGAACCTTCTACACCTTC. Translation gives CASSRTGTFYTF.

Here the CDR3 reads CASSQQGLSSHPQHF. DNA for the CDR3: TGTGCCAGCAGCCAACAGGGGCTTTCGAGTCACCCCCAGCATTTT. This chain joins TRBV28 and TRBJ1-5; 7 bases are a match to TRBD1. CDR3 size: 15 residues. V lost 6 bases to trimming and J lost 10 bases; unmatched junction nucleotides: 15. Per the germline V gene, CDR1 is MDHEN and CDR2 is SYDVKM.

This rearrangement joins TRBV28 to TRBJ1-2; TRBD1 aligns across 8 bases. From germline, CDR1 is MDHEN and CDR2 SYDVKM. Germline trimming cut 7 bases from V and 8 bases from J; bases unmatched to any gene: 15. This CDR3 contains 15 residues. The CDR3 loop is CASTVSGQGLGGYTF. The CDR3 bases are TGTGCCAGCACTGTTTCCGGACAGGGACTAGGGGGCTACACCTTC.

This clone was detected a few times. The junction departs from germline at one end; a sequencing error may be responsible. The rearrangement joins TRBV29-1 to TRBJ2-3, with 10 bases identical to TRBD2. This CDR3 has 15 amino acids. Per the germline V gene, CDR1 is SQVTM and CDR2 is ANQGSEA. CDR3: CIVEREGGSTDTQYF. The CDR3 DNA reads TGCATCGTTGAGCGGGAGGGGGGAAGCACAGATACGCAGTATTTT.

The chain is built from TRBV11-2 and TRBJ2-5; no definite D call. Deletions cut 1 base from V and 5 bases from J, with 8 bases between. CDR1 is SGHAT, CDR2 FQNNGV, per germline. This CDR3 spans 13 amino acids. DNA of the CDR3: TGTGCCAGCAGCTTAGCCAGTTCGGAGACCCAGTACTTC. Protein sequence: CASSLASSETQYF. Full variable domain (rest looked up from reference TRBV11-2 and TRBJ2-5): EAGVAQSPRYKIIEKRQSVAFWCNPISGHATLYWYQQILGQGPKLLIQFQNNGVVDDSQLPKDRFSAERLKGVDSTLKIQPAKLEDSAVYLCASSLASSETQYFGPGTRLLVL.

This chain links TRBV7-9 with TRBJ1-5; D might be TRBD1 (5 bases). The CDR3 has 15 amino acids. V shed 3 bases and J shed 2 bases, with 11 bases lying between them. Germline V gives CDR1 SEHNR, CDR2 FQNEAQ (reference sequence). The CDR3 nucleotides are TGTGCCAGCAGCTTGGGACCCAACCGCAATCAGCCCCAGCATTTT. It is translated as CASSLGPNRNQPQHF. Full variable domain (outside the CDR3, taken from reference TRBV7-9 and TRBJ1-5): DTGVSQNPRHKITKRGQNVTFRCDPISEHNRLYWYRQTLGQGPEFLTYFQNEAQLEKSRLLSDRFSAERPKGSFSTLEIQRTEQGDSAMYLCASSLGPNRNQPQHFGDGTRLSIL.

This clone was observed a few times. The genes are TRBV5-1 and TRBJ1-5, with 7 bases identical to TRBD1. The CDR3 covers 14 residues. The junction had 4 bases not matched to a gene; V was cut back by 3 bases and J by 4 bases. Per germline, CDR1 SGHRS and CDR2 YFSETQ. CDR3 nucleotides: TGCGCCAGCAGCTCGGGACAGCCAAATCAGCCCCAGCATTTT. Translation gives CASSSGQPNQPQHF.

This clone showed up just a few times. The CDR3 loop is CASSIAGGPLDVYNEQFF. Here the CDR3 DNA reads TGTGCCAGTAGTATAGCGGGAGGGCCCCTAGACGTCTACAATGAGCAGTTCTTC. V and J are TRBV19 and TRBJ2-1; TRBD2 aligns across 8 bases. The CDR3 is 18 amino acids. After removal of 1 base from V and 3 bases from J, the junction contained 11 bases not matched to a gene. Germline V lookup: CDR1 LNHDA, CDR2 SQIVND (reference sequence).

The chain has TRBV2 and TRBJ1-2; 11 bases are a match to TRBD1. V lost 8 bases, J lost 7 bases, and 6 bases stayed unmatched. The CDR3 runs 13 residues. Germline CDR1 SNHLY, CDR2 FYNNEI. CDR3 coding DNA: TGTGCCAGCGGGTTCGGACAGGGGGCTGGCTACACCTTC. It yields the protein CASGFGQGAGYTF. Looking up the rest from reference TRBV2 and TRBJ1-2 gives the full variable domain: EPEVTQTPSHQVTQMGQEVILRCVPISNHLYFYWYRQILGQKVEFLVSFYNNEISEKSEIFDDQFSVERPDGSNFTLKIRSTKLEDSAMYFCASGFGQGAGYTFGSGTRLTVV.

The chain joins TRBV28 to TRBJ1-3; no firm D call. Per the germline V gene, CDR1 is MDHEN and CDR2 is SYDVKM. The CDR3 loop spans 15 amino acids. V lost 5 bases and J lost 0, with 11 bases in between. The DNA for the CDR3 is TGTGCCAGCAGTCCCGTGGTAGTCTCTGGAAACACCATATATTTT. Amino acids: CASSPVVVSGNTIYF.

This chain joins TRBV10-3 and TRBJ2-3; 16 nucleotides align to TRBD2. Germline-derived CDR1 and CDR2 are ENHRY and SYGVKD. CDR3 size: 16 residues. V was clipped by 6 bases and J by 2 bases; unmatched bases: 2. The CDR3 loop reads CAISGTSGRATDTQYF. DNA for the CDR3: TGTGCCATCAGCGGGACTAGCGGGAGGGCCACAGATACGCAGTATTTT.

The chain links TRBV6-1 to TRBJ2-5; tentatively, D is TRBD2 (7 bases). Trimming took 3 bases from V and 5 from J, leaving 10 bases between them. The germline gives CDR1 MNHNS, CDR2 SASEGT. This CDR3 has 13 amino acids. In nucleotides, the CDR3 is TGTGCCAGCAGTGATAAGGGGGGGGAGACCCAGTACTTC. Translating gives CASSDKGGETQYF.

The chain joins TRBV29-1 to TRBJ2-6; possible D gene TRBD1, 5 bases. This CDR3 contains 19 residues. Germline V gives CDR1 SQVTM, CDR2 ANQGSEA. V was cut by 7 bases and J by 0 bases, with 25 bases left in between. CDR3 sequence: CSALSVVTEPFSGANVLTF. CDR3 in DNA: TGCAGCGCCTTGTCGGTAGTGACAGAGCCCTTCTCTGGGGCCAACGTCCTGACTTTC. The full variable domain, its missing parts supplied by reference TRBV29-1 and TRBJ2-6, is SAVISQKPSRDICQRGTSLTIQCQVDSQVTMMFWYRQQPGQSLTLIATANQGSEATYESGFVIDKFPISRPNLTFSTLTVSNMSPEDSSIYLCSALSVVTEPFSGANVLTFGAGSRLTVL.

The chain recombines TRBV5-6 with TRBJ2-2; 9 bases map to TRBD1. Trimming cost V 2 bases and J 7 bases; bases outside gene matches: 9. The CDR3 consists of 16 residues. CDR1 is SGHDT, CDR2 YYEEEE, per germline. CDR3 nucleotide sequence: TGTGCCAGCAGCTTTTGGGGGACAGGGAAAAGCGGGGAGCTGTTTTTT. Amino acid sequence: CASSFWGTGKSGELFF.